Listed below are T cell receptor beta chains from one sample, sequenced in a study of STAT3 mutations in large granular lymphocyte leukemia. Assay used: immunoSEQ multiplex PCR; TCRdb lists only in-frame clones, some missing. This sample yields about 12,000 clones, of which approximately 81% are seen a single time; about half belongs to the top ten. Material: peripheral blood mononuclear cells. All receptors come from a man in his 60s with T-cell large granular lymphocyte leukemia. Some clones in this sample may be carry-over from other donors' samples. Both conserved end residues are part of each CDR3. The order of the fields is J gene, D gene, clone size, V gene, CDR3 protein, CDR3 DNA. The D gene is left open where the match is weak. Part of the rows lack a size; the others show once, few, many or a class for expanded clones.

j_gene: TRBJ1-1
d_gene: -
abundance: -
v_gene: TRBV7-9
CDR3aa: CASSLGPSTEAFF
CDR3nt: TGTGCCAGCAGCTTAGGGCCAAGCACTGAAGCTTTCTTT

j_gene: TRBJ1-2
d_gene: -
abundance: once
v_gene: TRBV29-1
CDR3aa: CSVEVSGWGHGYTF
CDR3nt: TGCAGCGTTGAAGTGAGCGGGTGGGGCCATGGCTACACCTTC

j_gene: TRBJ1-1
d_gene: TRBD1
abundance: -
v_gene: TRBV4-3
CDR3aa: CASSQEIPGQVNTEAFF
CDR3nt: TGCGCCAGCAGCCAAGAAATTCCGGGACAGGTGAACACTGAAGCTTTCTTT

j_gene: TRBJ1-2
d_gene: TRBD1
abundance: -
v_gene: TRBV7-2
CDR3aa: CASSGTGGVNYGYTF
CDR3nt: TGTGCCAGCAGCGGCACAGGGGGAGTTAACTATGGCTACACCTTC

j_gene: TRBJ2-3
d_gene: TRBD1
abundance: -
v_gene: TRBV12-5
CDR3aa: CASGPGTGIGTDTQYF
CDR3nt: TGTGCTAGTGGTCCAGGGACAGGGATCGGCACAGATACGCAGTATTTT

j_gene: TRBJ2-7
d_gene: TRBD2
abundance: few
v_gene: TRBV6-1
CDR3aa: CASSEEVRLLLAGDEQYF
CDR3nt: TGTGCCAGCAGTGAAGAAGTCCGTCTGCTACTAGCGGGAGACGAGCAGTACTTC

j_gene: TRBJ2-1
d_gene: TRBD1
abundance: -
v_gene: TRBV25-1
CDR3aa: CASSGGTGAGNEQFF
CDR3nt: TGTGCCAGCAGTGGAGGGACAGGGGCAGGCAATGAGCAGTTCTTC

j_gene: TRBJ2-3
d_gene: -
abundance: once
v_gene: TRBV29-1
CDR3aa: CSAGVGLPSTDTQYF
CDR3nt: TGCAGCGCCGGGGTAGGGCTACCTTCCACAGATACGCAGTATTTT

j_gene: TRBJ2-1
d_gene: -
abundance: -
v_gene: TRBV15
CDR3aa: CATSRDLVGEHSYNEQFF
CDR3nt: TGTGCCACCAGCAGAGATCTGGTAGGGGAGCACTCCTACAATGAGCAGTTCTTC

j_gene: TRBJ2-4
d_gene: -
abundance: few
v_gene: TRBV5-1
CDR3aa: CASSAEQGGISPQYF
CDR3nt: TGCGCCAGCAGCGCGGAACAGGGAGGGATTTCTCCTCAGTACTTC

j_gene: TRBJ1-4
d_gene: TRBD1
abundance: -
v_gene: TRBV11-2
CDR3aa: CASSSARTGSGEKLFF
CDR3nt: TGTGCCAGCAGCTCAGCCCGGACAGGGTCCGGGGAAAAACTGTTTTTT

j_gene: TRBJ1-4
d_gene: TRBD1
abundance: -
v_gene: TRBV9
CDR3aa: CASSSRTGGDEKLFF
CDR3nt: TGTGCCAGCAGCTCTCGGACAGGAGGCGATGAAAAACTGTTTTTT

j_gene: TRBJ2-7
d_gene: -
abundance: -
v_gene: TRBV27
CDR3aa: CASSLGTPPYEQYF
CDR3nt: TGTGCCAGCAGTTTAGGGACGCCTCCATACGAGCAGTACTTC

j_gene: TRBJ2-7
d_gene: -
abundance: -
v_gene: TRBV7-2
CDR3aa: CASSLGGTSYEQYF
CDR3nt: TGTGCCAGCAGCTTAGGGGGGACCTCCTACGAGCAGTACTTC

j_gene: TRBJ2-2
d_gene: TRBD1
abundance: -
v_gene: TRBV6-6
CDR3aa: CASRTGANTGELFF
CDR3nt: TGTGCCAGCCGGACAGGGGCGAACACCGGGGAGCTGTTTTTT

j_gene: TRBJ2-7
d_gene: TRBD1
abundance: once
v_gene: TRBV15
CDR3aa: CATSTRQGHEQYF
CDR3nt: TGTGCCACCAGCACCCGACAGGGTCACGAGCAGTACTTC

j_gene: TRBJ2-2
d_gene: -
abundance: medium-sized
v_gene: TRBV6-6
CDR3aa: CASTYGSRGGELFF
CDR3nt: TGTGCCAGCACCTACGGGAGCCGGGGGGGGGAGCTGTTTTTT

j_gene: TRBJ2-7
d_gene: TRBD1
abundance: -
v_gene: TRBV6-6
CDR3aa: CASSPGTGYTYEQYF
CDR3nt: TGTGCCAGCAGTCCCGGGACAGGGTACACCTACGAGCAGTACTTC

j_gene: TRBJ2-3
d_gene: TRBD1
abundance: -
v_gene: TRBV9
CDR3aa: CASSVDGTVGDTQYF
CDR3nt: TGTGCCAGCAGCGTAGATGGGACAGTTGGAGATACGCAGTATTTT

j_gene: TRBJ2-7
d_gene: -
abundance: -
v_gene: TRBV19
CDR3aa: CASSISDRSTYEQYF
CDR3nt: TGTGCCAGTAGTATTTCGGACCGCTCAACCTACGAGCAGTACTTC

j_gene: TRBJ2-5
d_gene: TRBD1
abundance: once
v_gene: TRBV5-1
CDR3aa: CASSPNRGQETQYF
CDR3nt: TGCGCCAGCAGCCCGAACAGGGGGCAAGAGACCCAGTACTTC

j_gene: TRBJ2-1
d_gene: TRBD2
abundance: few
v_gene: TRBV19
CDR3aa: CASTTQRGRAKAVNEQFF
CDR3nt: TGTGCCAGTACCACGCAGCGCGGGAGGGCGAAAGCAGTCAATGAGCAGTTCTTC

j_gene: TRBJ1-5
d_gene: TRBD1
abundance: -
v_gene: TRBV7-6
CDR3aa: CASSRDRGLDQPQHF
CDR3nt: TGTGCCAGCAGCAGGGACAGGGGGCTCGATCAGCCCCAGCATTTT

j_gene: TRBJ2-7
d_gene: -
abundance: -
v_gene: TRBV7-2
CDR3aa: CASSFGGGGGAHEQYF
CDR3nt: TGTGCCAGCAGCTTCGGAGGGGGAGGGGGGGCTCACGAGCAGTACTTC

j_gene: TRBJ1-2
d_gene: -
abundance: -
v_gene: TRBV10-3
CDR3aa: CAISELGSDYGYTF
CDR3nt: TGTGCCATCAGTGAATTAGGGTCGGACTATGGCTACACCTTC

j_gene: TRBJ2-2
d_gene: TRBD1
abundance: -
v_gene: TRBV6-1
CDR3aa: CASSVDRPSNTGELFF
CDR3nt: TGTGCCAGCAGTGTGGACAGGCCCTCTAACACCGGGGAGCTGTTTTTT

j_gene: TRBJ2-7
d_gene: TRBD2
abundance: -
v_gene: TRBV5-1
CDR3aa: CASRSLAGVDEQYF
CDR3nt: TGCGCCAGCAGGTCACTAGCGGGAGTAGACGAGCAGTACTTC

j_gene: TRBJ2-3
d_gene: -
abundance: -
v_gene: TRBV28
CDR3aa: CASSLWAQNTDTQYF
CDR3nt: TGTGCCAGCAGTTTATGGGCGCAGAACACAGATACGCAGTATTTT

j_gene: TRBJ2-5
d_gene: TRBD1
abundance: -
v_gene: TRBV6-1
CDR3aa: CASALLTGQETQYF
CDR3nt: TGTGCCAGCGCCCTGTTGACAGGGCAAGAGACCCAGTACTTC

j_gene: TRBJ1-1
d_gene: -
abundance: -
v_gene: TRBV5-4
CDR3aa: CASSFPANTEAFF
CDR3nt: TGTGCCAGCAGCTTCCCAGCGAACACTGAAGCTTTCTTT

j_gene: TRBJ2-5
d_gene: TRBD2
abundance: -
v_gene: TRBV6-5
CDR3aa: CASSLSGSGQETQYF
CDR3nt: TGTGCCAGCAGCCTTAGCGGGAGCGGGCAAGAGACCCAGTACTTC

j_gene: TRBJ1-2
d_gene: -
abundance: -
v_gene: TRBV6-6
CDR3aa: CASSPPDTF
CDR3nt: TGTGCCAGCAGCCCACCCGACACCTTC

j_gene: TRBJ1-1
d_gene: -
abundance: few
v_gene: TRBV30
CDR3aa: CACLMRENTEAFF
CDR3nt: TGTGCCTGTCTAATGAGGGAGAACACTGAAGCTTTCTTT

j_gene: TRBJ2-7
d_gene: TRBD2
abundance: -
v_gene: TRBV9
CDR3aa: CASSVGAGLGDEQYF
CDR3nt: TGTGCCAGCAGCGTAGGAGCGGGACTAGGCGACGAGCAGTACTTC

j_gene: TRBJ2-1
d_gene: TRBD2
abundance: -
v_gene: TRBV9
CDR3aa: CASSTGGLAAYNEQFF
CDR3nt: TGTGCCAGCAGTACCGGGGGACTAGCGGCATACAATGAGCAGTTCTTC

j_gene: TRBJ2-7
d_gene: -
abundance: -
v_gene: TRBV10-3
CDR3aa: CAISNAKTGSSYEQYF
CDR3nt: TGTGCCATCAGCAACGCTAAGACAGGTAGCTCCTACGAGCAGTACTTC

j_gene: TRBJ2-5
d_gene: -
abundance: once
v_gene: TRBV19
CDR3aa: CASIGRGKETQYF
CDR3nt: TGTGCCAGTATCGGGCGGGGCAAAGAGACCCAGTACTTC

j_gene: TRBJ1-2
d_gene: TRBD1
abundance: -
v_gene: TRBV6-5
CDR3aa: CASGADRENYGYTF
CDR3nt: TGTGCCAGCGGAGCCGACAGGGAGAACTATGGCTACACCTTC

j_gene: TRBJ2-4
d_gene: -
abundance: -
v_gene: TRBV9
CDR3aa: CASSVERQPGDIQYF
CDR3nt: TGTGCCAGCAGCGTAGAGAGACAGCCGGGGGACATTCAGTACTTC

j_gene: TRBJ1-1
d_gene: -
abundance: -
v_gene: TRBV5-1
CDR3aa: CASSFQGLGTEAFF
CDR3nt: TGCGCCAGCAGCTTTCAGGGTTTGGGCACTGAAGCTTTCTTT

j_gene: TRBJ2-5
d_gene: -
abundance: once
v_gene: TRBV21-1
CDR3aa: CASSKSGTETNRQETQYF
CDR3nt: TGTGCCAGCAGCAAAAGCGGAACCGAGACTAATAGACAAGAGACCCAGTACTTC